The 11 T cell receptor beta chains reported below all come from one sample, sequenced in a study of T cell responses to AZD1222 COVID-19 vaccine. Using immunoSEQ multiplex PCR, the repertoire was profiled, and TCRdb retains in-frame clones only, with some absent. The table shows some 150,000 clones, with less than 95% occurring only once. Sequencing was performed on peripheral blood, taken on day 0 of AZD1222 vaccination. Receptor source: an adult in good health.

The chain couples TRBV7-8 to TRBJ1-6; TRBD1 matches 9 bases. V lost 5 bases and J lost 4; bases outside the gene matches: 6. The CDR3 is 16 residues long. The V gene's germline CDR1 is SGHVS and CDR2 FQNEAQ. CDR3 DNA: TGTGCCAGCAGCGCCGGGACAGGGCCGTATAATTCACCCCTCCACTTT. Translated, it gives CASSAGTGPYNSPLHF.

The CDR3 coding sequence is TGCGCCAGCAGCCTCGACAGGGGTATTGATGGCTACACCTTC. Translation: CASSLDRGIDGYTF. The chain uses TRBV5-1 and TRBJ1-2, with 8 bases aligning to TRBD1. The J segment lost 6 bases and the V segment lost 4 bases, leaving 8 bases of the junction unmatched. Germline values: CDR1 SGHRS, CDR2 YFSETQ. This CDR3 comprises 14 residues. Full variable domain (rest looked up from reference TRBV5-1 and TRBJ1-2): KAGVTQTPRYLIKTRGQQVTLSCSPISGHRSVSWYQQTPGQGLQFLFEYFSETQRNKGNFPGRFSGRQFSNSRSEMNVSTLELGDSALYLCASSLDRGIDGYTFGSGTRLTVV.

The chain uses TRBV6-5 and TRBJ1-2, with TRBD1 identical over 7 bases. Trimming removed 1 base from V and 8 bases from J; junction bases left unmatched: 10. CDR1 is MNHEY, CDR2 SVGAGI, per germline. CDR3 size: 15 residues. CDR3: CASSYYRRGGEGYTF. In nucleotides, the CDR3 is TGTGCCAGCAGTTACTACCGGCGAGGGGGCGAGGGCTACACCTTC.

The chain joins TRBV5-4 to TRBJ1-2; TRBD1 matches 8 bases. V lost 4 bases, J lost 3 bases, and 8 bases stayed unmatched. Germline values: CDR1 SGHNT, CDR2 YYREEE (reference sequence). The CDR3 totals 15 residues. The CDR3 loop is CASSTKYRGDYGYTF. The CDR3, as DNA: TGTGCCAGCAGCACCAAATACAGGGGGGACTATGGCTACACCTTC.

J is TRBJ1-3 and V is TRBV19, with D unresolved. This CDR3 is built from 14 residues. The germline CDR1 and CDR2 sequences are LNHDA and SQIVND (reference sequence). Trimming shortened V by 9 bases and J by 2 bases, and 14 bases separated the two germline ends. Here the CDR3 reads CASSYQSPGNTIYF. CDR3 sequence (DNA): TGTGCCAGCTCATATCAGTCCCCTGGAAACACCATATATTTT.

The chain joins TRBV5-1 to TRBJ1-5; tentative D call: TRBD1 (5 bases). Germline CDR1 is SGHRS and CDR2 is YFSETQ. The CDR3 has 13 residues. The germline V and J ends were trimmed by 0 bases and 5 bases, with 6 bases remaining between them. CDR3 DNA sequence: TGCGCCAGCAGCTTGGGCAGGGATCAGCCCCAGCATTTT. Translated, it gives CASSLGRDQPQHF.

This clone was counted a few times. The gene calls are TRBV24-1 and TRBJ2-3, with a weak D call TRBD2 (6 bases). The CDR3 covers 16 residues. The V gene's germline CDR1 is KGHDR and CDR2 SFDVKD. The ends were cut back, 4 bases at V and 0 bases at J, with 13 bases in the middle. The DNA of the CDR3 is TGTGCCACCAGTGAGCCTACCGGGGGAAGCACAGATACGCAGTATTTT. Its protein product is CATSEPTGGSTDTQYF.

The CDR3 DNA sequence: TGTGCCAGCAGCATGAGCGGGAGGGCAGATACGCAGTATTTT. Translation: CASSMSGRADTQYF. The J gene is TRBJ2-3, the V gene TRBV7-9; TRBD2 matches at 10 bases. Germline CDR1 and CDR2: SEHNR and FQNEAQ (reference sequence). The V and J ends lost 5 bases and 4 bases, in that order; junction bases with no gene match: 3. This CDR3 has 14 amino acids.

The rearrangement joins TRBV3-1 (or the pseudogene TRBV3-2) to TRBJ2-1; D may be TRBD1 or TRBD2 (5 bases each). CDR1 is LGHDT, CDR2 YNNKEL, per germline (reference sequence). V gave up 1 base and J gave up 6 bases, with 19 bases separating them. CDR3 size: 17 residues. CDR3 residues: CASSQGPRGGAGNEQFF. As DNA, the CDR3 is TGTGCCAGCAGCCAAGGACCTCGAGGTGGGGCGGGCAATGAGCAGTTCTTC.

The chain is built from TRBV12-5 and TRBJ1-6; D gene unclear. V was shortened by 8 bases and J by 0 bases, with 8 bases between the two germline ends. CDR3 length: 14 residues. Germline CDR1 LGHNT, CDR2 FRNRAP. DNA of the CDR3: TGTGCTAGTAGCCATAGCTCCTATAATTCACCCCTCCACTTT. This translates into CASSHSSYNSPLHF.

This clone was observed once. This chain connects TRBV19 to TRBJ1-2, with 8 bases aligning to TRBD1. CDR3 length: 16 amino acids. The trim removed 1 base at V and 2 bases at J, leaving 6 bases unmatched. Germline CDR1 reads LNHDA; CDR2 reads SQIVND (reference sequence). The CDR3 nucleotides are TGTGCCAGTAGTATAGGCGGAGCAGGGGGCAACTATGGCTACACCTTC. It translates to CASSIGGAGGNYGYTF.